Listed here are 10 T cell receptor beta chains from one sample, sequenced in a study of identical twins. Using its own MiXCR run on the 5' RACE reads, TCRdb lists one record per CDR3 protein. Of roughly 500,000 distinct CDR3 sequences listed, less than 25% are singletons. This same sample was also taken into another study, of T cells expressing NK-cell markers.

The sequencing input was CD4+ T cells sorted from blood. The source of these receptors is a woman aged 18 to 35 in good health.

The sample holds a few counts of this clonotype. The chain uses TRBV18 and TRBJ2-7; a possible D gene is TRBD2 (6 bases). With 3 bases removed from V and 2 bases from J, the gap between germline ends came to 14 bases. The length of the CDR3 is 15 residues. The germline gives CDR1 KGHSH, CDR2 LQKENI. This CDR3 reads CASSPRGTLPYEQYF. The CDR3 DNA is TGTGCCAGCTCACCTCGAGGGACTCTCCCCTACGAGCAGTACTTC.

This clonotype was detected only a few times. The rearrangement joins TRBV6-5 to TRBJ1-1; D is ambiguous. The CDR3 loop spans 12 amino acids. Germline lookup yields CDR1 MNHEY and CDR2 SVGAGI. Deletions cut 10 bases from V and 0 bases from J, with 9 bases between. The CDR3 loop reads CATGLLNTEAFF. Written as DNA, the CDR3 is TGTGCCACCGGACTCTTGAACACTGAAGCTTTCTTT.

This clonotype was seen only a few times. CDR3 nucleotide sequence: TGTGCCAGCAGCTCGGCGAAACAGGGATGGAACACAGATACGCAGTATTTT. It codes for CASSSAKQGWNTDTQYF. The genes are TRBV5-5 and TRBJ2-3, with D maybe TRBD1 (6 bases). The ends were cut back, 3 bases at V and 2 bases at J, with 19 bases in the middle. The germline gives CDR1 SGHKS, CDR2 YYEKEE (reference sequence). This CDR3 comprises 17 residues.

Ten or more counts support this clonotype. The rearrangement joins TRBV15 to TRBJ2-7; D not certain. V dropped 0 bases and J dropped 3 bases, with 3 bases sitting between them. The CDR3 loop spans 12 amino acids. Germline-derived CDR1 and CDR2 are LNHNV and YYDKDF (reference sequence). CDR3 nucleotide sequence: TGTGCCACCAGCAGAGACCACTACGAGCAGTACTTC. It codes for CATSRDHYEQYF.

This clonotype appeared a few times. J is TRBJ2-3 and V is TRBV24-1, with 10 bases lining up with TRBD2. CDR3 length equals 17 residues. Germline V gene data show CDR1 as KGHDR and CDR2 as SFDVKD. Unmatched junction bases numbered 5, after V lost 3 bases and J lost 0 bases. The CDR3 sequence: CATSDPRTSGSTDTQYF. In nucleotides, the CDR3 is TGTGCCACCAGTGATCCGAGGACTAGCGGTAGCACAGATACGCAGTATTTT.

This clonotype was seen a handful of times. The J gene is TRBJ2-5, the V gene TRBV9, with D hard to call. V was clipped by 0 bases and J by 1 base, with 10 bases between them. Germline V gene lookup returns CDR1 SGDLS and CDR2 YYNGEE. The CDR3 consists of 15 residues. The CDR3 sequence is CASSVVGTSQETQYF. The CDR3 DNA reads TGTGCCAGCAGCGTAGTAGGAACTTCCCAAGAGACCCAGTACTTC.

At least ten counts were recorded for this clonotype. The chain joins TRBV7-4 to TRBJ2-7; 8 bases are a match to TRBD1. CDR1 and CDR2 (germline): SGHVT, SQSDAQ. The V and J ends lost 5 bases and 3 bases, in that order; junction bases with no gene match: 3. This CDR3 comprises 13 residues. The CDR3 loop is CASSEDRVYEQYF. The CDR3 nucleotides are TGTGCCAGCAGCGAGGACAGGGTCTACGAGCAGTACTTC.

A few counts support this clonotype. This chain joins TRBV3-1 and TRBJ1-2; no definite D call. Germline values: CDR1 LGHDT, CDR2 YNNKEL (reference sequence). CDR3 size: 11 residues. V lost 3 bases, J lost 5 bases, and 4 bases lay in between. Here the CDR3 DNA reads TGTGCCAGCAGCCACGAATATGGCTACACCTTC. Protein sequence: CASSHEYGYTF.

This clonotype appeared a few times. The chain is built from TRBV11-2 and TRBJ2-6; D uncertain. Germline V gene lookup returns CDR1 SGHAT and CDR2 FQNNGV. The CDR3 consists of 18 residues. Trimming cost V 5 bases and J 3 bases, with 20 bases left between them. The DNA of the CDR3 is TGTGCCAGCAGCCTGATGAGGACGTACCCTCGTGGGGCCAACGTCCTGACTTTC. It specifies CASSLMRTYPRGANVLTF.

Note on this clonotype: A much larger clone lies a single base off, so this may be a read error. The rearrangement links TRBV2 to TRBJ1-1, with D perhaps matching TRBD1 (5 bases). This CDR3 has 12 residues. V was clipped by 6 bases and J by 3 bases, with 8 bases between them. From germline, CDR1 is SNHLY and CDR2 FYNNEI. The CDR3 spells CASRWGDTEAFF. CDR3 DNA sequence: TGTGCCAGCAGATGGGGGGACACTGAAGCTTTCTTT.